One and the same sample provided the 14 T cell receptor beta chains below, sequenced in a study of early T cells in non-severe SARS-CoV-2 infection. TCRdb recomputed calls from the 5' RACE reads with MiXCR, one row per CDR3 protein. The sample carries around 33,000 distinct CDR3 sequences, 6% to 8.5% recorded once. The sequencing input was whole blood. These receptors originate from an adult who was a healthcare worker with PCR-confirmed SARS-CoV-2 infection or an uninfected control (not recorded which).

The DNA for the CDR3 is TGTGCCAGCAGCTGGGGGGGAATCCCCCGCTCCTACGAGCAGTACTTC. It specifies CASSWGGIPRSYEQYF. This chain links TRBV5-4 with TRBJ2-7, with 7 positions matching TRBD2. CDR3 length: 16 residues. The germline V gene encodes CDR1 SGHNT and CDR2 YYREEE (reference sequence). V lost 3 bases, J lost 0 bases, and 9 bases stayed unmatched. The entire variable domain, with the rest obtained from reference TRBV5-4 and TRBJ2-7, is as follows: ETGVTQSPTHLIKTRGQQVTLRCSSQSGHNTVSWYQQALGQGPQFIFQYYREEENGRGNFPPRFSGLQFPNYSSELNVNALELDDSALYLCASSWGGIPRSYEQYFGPGTRLTVT.

Many counts were recorded for this clonotype. The J gene is TRBJ2-7, the V gene TRBV28; 9 bases map to TRBD1. Germline trimming cut 6 bases from V and 5 bases from J; bases unmatched to any gene: 11. The CDR3 covers 15 residues. Looked up from germline, CDR1 is MDHEN and CDR2 is SYDVKM. The chain's CDR3 is CASRIPGQGVHEQYF. Here the CDR3 DNA reads TGTGCCAGCAGAATTCCGGGACAGGGTGTCCACGAGCAGTACTTC.

In this sample, this clonotype turned up a few times. V is TRBV14 and J is TRBJ2-4; no clear D. In germline, CDR1 is SGHDN, CDR2 FVKESK. V was pared by 0 bases and J by 1 base, with 13 bases between. The CDR3 sequence is 17 residues long. The CDR3 DNA follows: TGTGCCAGCAGCCAAGAGCATTTTACGGGCGCCAAAAACATTCAGTACTTC. Translated: CASSQEHFTGAKNIQYF.

This clonotype occurred a few times. J is TRBJ2-3 and V is TRBV29-1; a weak D match, TRBD1 (6 bases). This CDR3 is built from 11 residues. V was shortened by 6 bases and J by 6 bases, with 10 bases between the two germline ends. Germline CDR1 reads SQVTM; CDR2 reads ANQGSEA. The CDR3 is CSVETGDTQYF. CDR3 DNA sequence: TGCAGCGTCGAAACAGGGGATACGCAGTATTTT.

This clonotype has just a few counts. The chain carries TRBV6-2 or TRBV6-3 and TRBJ2-5; TRBD2 matches at 8 bases. Germline loops: CDR1 MNHEY, CDR2 SVGEGT. Trimming cost V 4 bases and J 5 bases; bases outside gene matches: 3. The CDR3 runs to 13 residues. The DNA of the CDR3 is TGTGCCAGCAGTTGGGGACTAGTCGAGACCCAGTACTTC. It codes for CASSWGLVETQYF.

This clonotype was seen many times. The rearrangement joins TRBV4-1 to TRBJ1-5; possible D gene TRBD1, 6 bases. Germline V gene data show CDR1 as MGHRA and CDR2 as YSYEKL. The ends were cut back, 0 bases at V and 6 bases at J, with 15 bases in the middle. This CDR3 region has 16 residues. DNA of the CDR3: TGCGCCAGCAGCCAAGATTCTGGGGGCGGGGGTCAGCCCCAGCATTTT. Protein sequence: CASSQDSGGGGQPQHF.

This clonotype was seen only a few times. This chain joins TRBV3-1 and TRBJ2-3, with D uncertain. Trimming removed 4 bases from V and 11 bases from J, with 22 bases in between. Germline V gene lookup returns CDR1 LGHDT and CDR2 YNNKEL (reference sequence). The CDR3 sequence is 15 residues long. CDR3 sequence reads: CASSLGPGPPSRQYF. The CDR3 DNA is TGTGCCAGCAGCCTAGGGCCGGGCCCTCCTTCCCGGCAGTATTTT.

This clonotype was seen a few times. The chain is built from TRBV20-1 and TRBJ2-7; unclear D gene. V gave up 7 bases and J gave up 2 bases, with 9 bases separating them. Germline V lookup: CDR1 DFQATT, CDR2 SNEGSKA (reference sequence). CDR3 length equals 11 residues. Here the CDR3 reads CSGETAYEQYF. The DNA of the CDR3 is TGCAGTGGTGAGACGGCCTACGAGCAGTACTTC.

This clonotype has a count of ten or more. This rearrangement joins TRBV28 to TRBJ2-6; D could derive from TRBD1 or TRBD2 (5 bases each). The germline V and J ends were trimmed by 6 bases and 4 bases, with 19 bases remaining between them. This CDR3 has 17 amino acids. The V gene's germline CDR1 is MDHEN and CDR2 SYDVKM. The DNA of the CDR3 is TGTGCCAGCAGCCGGGACCTCAGGAGAACCGGGGCCAACGTCCTGACTTTC. Protein product: CASSRDLRRTGANVLTF.

The chain carries TRBV5-1 and TRBJ2-6; 8 nucleotides align to TRBD1. The length of the CDR3 is 18 residues. V lost 4 bases to trimming and J lost 1 base; unmatched junction nucleotides: 10. CDR1 SGHRS and CDR2 YFSETQ come from the germline V gene. CDR3 DNA sequence: TGCGCCAGCAGCCACTGGACAGGGAGTACTTCTGGGGCCAACGTCCTGACTTTC. As protein: CASSHWTGSTSGANVLTF.

This clonotype was observed many times. One junction end does not reproduce the germline sequence, and a read error may be involved. The CDR3 protein is CSARGTDYYEQYF. CDR3 bases: TGCAGTGCCAGAGGGACGGACTACTACGAGCAGTACTTC. V gene TRBV20-1 combines with J gene TRBJ2-7, with D tentatively TRBD2 (6 bases). This CDR3 has 13 amino acids. Per germline, CDR1 DFQATT and CDR2 SNEGSKA (reference sequence).

By share, this clonotype counts as medium-sized (0.01 to 0.1%). The chain joins TRBV20-1 to TRBJ2-3; D may be TRBD1 (5 bases). Germline CDR1 and CDR2: DFQATT and SNEGSKA (reference sequence). This CDR3 is built from 13 residues. V lost 4 bases, J lost 5 bases, and 13 bases lay in between. The CDR3 DNA sequence: TGCAGTGCTATTAAGGGGAAGGTAGATACGCAGTATTTT. Protein product: CSAIKGKVDTQYF.

This clonotype was observed many times. This chain joins TRBV29-1 and TRBJ2-7, with 11 bases fitting TRBD1. After removal of 1 base from V and 3 bases from J, the junction contained 8 bases not matched to a gene. CDR3 length: 16 residues. Germline-derived CDR1 and CDR2 are SQVTM and ANQGSEA. The CDR3 spells CSVEVGGTGGVYEQYF. In DNA form, the CDR3 reads TGCAGCGTTGAAGTGGGTGGGACAGGGGGAGTCTACGAGCAGTACTTC.

The sample holds many counts of this clonotype. This chain uses TRBV20-1 with TRBJ1-3; a possible D gene is TRBD1 (5 bases). CDR3 size: 18 residues. Trimming shortened V by 2 bases and J by 9 bases, and 29 bases separated the two germline ends. Germline V gene sequence: CDR1 DFQATT, CDR2 SNEGSKA (reference sequence). The CDR3 loop reads CSARPPSQVRADGGTIYF. The CDR3 DNA follows: TGCAGTGCTAGACCTCCCTCCCAGGTTCGAGCCGATGGGGGCACCATATATTTT.